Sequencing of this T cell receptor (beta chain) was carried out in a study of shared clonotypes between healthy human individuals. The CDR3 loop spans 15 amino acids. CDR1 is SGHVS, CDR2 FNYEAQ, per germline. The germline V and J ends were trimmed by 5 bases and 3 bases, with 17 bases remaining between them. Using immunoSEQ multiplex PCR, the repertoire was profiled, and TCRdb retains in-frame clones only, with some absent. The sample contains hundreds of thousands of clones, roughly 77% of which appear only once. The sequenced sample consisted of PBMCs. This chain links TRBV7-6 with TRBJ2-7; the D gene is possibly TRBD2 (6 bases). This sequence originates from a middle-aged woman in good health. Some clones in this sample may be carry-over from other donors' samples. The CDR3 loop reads CASSDLALGIYEQYF. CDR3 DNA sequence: TGTGCCAGCAGCGATCTAGCGTTGGGAATCTACGAGCAGTACTTC.